This T cell receptor (beta chain) was sequenced for a study of Graves' ophthalmopathy and Graves' hyperthyroidism. As for the study in general: Stable hyperthyroid donors showed no ophthalmopathy during 18 months follow-up.

V was pared by 3 bases and J by 2 bases, with 11 bases between. This CDR3 has 15 amino acids. Germline lookup yields CDR1 MNHEY and CDR2 SMNVEV (reference sequence). RNA transcripts served as template for amplifying TCR beta CDR3 sequences. An initial RT-PCR round employing HTBI primers preceded a second-round multiplex PCR. Using its own MiXCR run on the multiplex PCR reads, TCRdb lists one record per CDR3 protein. Among more than 1,000,000 distinct CDR3 sequences listed, less than 45% were seen once. Each hyperthyroidism patient was newly diagnosed, with under 2 months' duration, and aged 18 to 65. As concerns this clonotype: Its antigen is unknown.

Study findings and constraints: Blood also carried most expanded thyroid clonotypes exceeding 0.001 frequency.

The gene calls are TRBV27 and TRBJ1-5, with D maybe TRBD1 (5 bases). Material: peripheral blood or thyroid tissue (not recorded which). The origin of this receptor is an adult man with Graves' hyperthyroidism. The CDR3 reads CASSLQGTRNQPQHF. The CDR3 nucleotides read TGTGCCAGCAGTTTGCAGGGAACTCGCAATCAGCCCCAGCATTTT.